A single sample is the source of the 16 T cell receptor beta chains below, sequenced in a study of blood T cell repertoires in COVID-19. Sequencing was performed with immunoSEQ multiplex PCR; in TCRdb, only in-frame clones are kept and a portion is missing. The repertoire has about 210,000 clones, 88% of them found once; the top ten carry 1.5% to 2%. Input material: peripheral blood. The receptors stem from a man aged 70-80 years with acute or convalescent COVID-19.

V is TRBV5-5 and J is TRBJ2-7, with D uncertain. Germline V CDR1 and CDR2: SGHKS, YYEKEE (reference sequence). This CDR3 is built from 15 residues. V was pared by 3 bases and J by 0 bases, with 13 bases between. CDR3 loop: CASSSQASSSYEQYF. CDR3 nucleotide sequence: TGTGCCAGCAGCTCCCAGGCTTCAAGCTCCTACGAGCAGTACTTC.

Judged by abundance, this clone is medium-sized. J is TRBJ1-5 and V is TRBV3-1 (or the pseudogene TRBV3-2), with D perhaps TRBD1 (6 bases). The CDR3 length is 15 residues. Trimming stripped 5 bases from V and 7 bases from J, with 18 bases between. Germline V CDR1 and CDR2: LGHDT, YNNKEL (reference sequence). CDR3 in amino acids: CASSNWDGTGQPQHF. The DNA of the CDR3 is TGTGCCAGCAGCAACTGGGACGGAACAGGGCAGCCCCAGCATTTT.

The chain is built from TRBV5-6 and TRBJ1-2; D gene ambiguous. Germline-derived CDR1 and CDR2 are SGHDT and YYEEEE. The CDR3 consists of 15 residues. V shed 1 base and J shed 4 bases, with 14 bases lying between them. The CDR3 here is CASSLSGVAGYGYTF. The CDR3 DNA reads TGTGCCAGCAGCTTGAGCGGGGTTGCTGGCTATGGCTACACCTTC.

This clone was detected once. This chain joins TRBV20-1 and TRBJ2-1, with D unresolved. Germline V gives CDR1 DFQATT, CDR2 SNEGSKA (reference sequence). V was shortened by 6 bases and J by 10 bases, with 13 bases between the two germline ends. The CDR3 runs 11 residues. CDR3 amino acids: CSAAYSSEQFF. CDR3 DNA: TGCAGTGCCGCCTACTCAAGCGAGCAGTTCTTC.

Points on this clone: One junction end disagrees with the germline gene, perhaps due to a read error. V and J are TRBV25-1 and TRBJ2-5, with unresolved D. In germline, CDR1 is MGHDK, CDR2 SYGVNS. This CDR3 is built from 11 residues. Written as DNA, the CDR3 is TGTGCCAGCACGTTTCTAGAGTCCCAGTACTTC. Translated, it gives CASTFLESQYF. The full variable domain, in which reference TRBV25-1 and TRBJ2-5 provide the parts outside the CDR3, is EADIYQTPRYLVIGTGKKITLECSQTMGHDKMYWYQQDPGMELHLIHYSYGVNSTEKGDLSSESTVSRIRTEHFPLTLESARPSHTSQYLCASTFLESQYFGPGTRLLVL.

The gene calls are TRBV2 and TRBJ2-6, with D unresolved. The CDR3 is 17 residues long. Germline V lookup: CDR1 SNHLY, CDR2 FYNNEI. The V gene lost 2 bases and the J gene lost 2 bases, with 13 bases spanning the gap. For the CDR3, the DNA is TGTGCCAGCAGTGAAACCATCAGAGGCACTGGGGCCAACGTCCTGACTTTC. Amino acid sequence: CASSETIRGTGANVLTF.

This clone was seen just once. This chain uses TRBV3-1 (or the pseudogene TRBV3-2) with TRBJ1-3, with D unclear. V lost 4 bases and J lost 0, with 13 bases in between. The CDR3 is made up of 16 amino acids. Germline lookup yields CDR1 LGHDT and CDR2 YNNKEL (reference sequence). CDR3 sequence reads: CASSPGGMRSGNTIYF. The CDR3 coding sequence is TGTGCCAGCAGCCCCGGAGGAATGCGCTCTGGAAACACCATATATTTT.

CDR3 sequence: CASSYWTGYSNQPQHF. The CDR3 DNA reads as TGTGCCAGCAGCTATTGGACAGGATATAGCAATCAGCCCCAGCATTTT. V usage is TRBV7-9 and J usage is TRBJ1-5; 7 bases match TRBD1. Germline trimming cut 4 bases from V and 0 bases from J; bases unmatched to any gene: 6. The CDR3 contains 16 residues. Germline CDR1 reads SEHNR; CDR2 reads FQNEAQ (reference sequence).

J is TRBJ2-7 and V is TRBV9; D is perhaps TRBD1 (6 bases). The CDR3 covers 15 residues. From germline, CDR1 is SGDLS and CDR2 YYNGEE. The V gene lost 0 bases and the J gene lost 3 bases, with 13 bases spanning the gap. CDR3: CASSVGQGGNYEQYF. For the CDR3, the DNA is TGTGCCAGCAGCGTAGGACAAGGGGGTAACTACGAGCAGTACTTC.

V and J are TRBV11-2 and TRBJ2-1, with D unresolved. This CDR3 has 15 amino acids. The V end lost 0 bases, the J end lost 3 bases, and 9 bases lay between the germline ends. Germline V CDR1 and CDR2: SGHAT, FQNNGV. The CDR3 loop is CASSLDPELYNEQFF. DNA for the CDR3: TGTGCCAGCAGCTTAGACCCTGAGCTCTACAATGAGCAGTTCTTC.

About this clone: Compared with germline, one end of the junction differs, possibly owing to a read error. The genes are TRBV7-7 and TRBJ2-1, with no clear D. Germline CDR1 reads SSHAT; CDR2 reads FNYEAQ (reference sequence). The CDR3 spans 13 residues. The CDR3 nucleotides read TGTGCTAGCAGCTTCGACATTTACAATGAGCAGTTCTTC. It specifies CASSFDIYNEQFF.

The gene calls are TRBV7-9 and TRBJ2-2; TRBD2 matches 7 bases. From germline, CDR1 is SEHNR and CDR2 FQNEAQ (reference sequence). The trim removed 5 bases at V and 4 bases at J, leaving 10 bases unmatched. CDR3 length: 16 residues. DNA for the CDR3: TGTGCCAGCAGCCCGAGAAGCGGGAAGGGCACCGGGGAGCTGTTTTTT. It is translated as CASSPRSGKGTGELFF. The full variable domain, with the rest looked up from reference TRBV7-9 and TRBJ2-2, is DTGVSQNPRHKITKRGQNVTFRCDPISEHNRLYWYRQTLGQGPEFLTYFQNEAQLEKSRLLSDRFSAERPKGSFSTLEIQRTEQGDSAMYLCASSPRSGKGTGELFFGEGSRLTVL.

The V gene is TRBV5-1, the J gene TRBJ2-2; maybe TRBD1 (5 bases). The germline gives CDR1 SGHRS, CDR2 YFSETQ. The length of the CDR3 is 13 residues. Trimming pared 7 bases from V and 5 bases from J, leaving 12 bases between. The CDR3 nucleotides are TGCGCCAGCCGATTGACAGAAACCGGGGAGCTGTTTTTT. As protein: CASRLTETGELFF.

The rearrangement joins TRBV5-1 to TRBJ1-4; 9 bases line up with TRBD1. V dropped 0 bases and J dropped 9; count of bases not matched to a gene: 6. This CDR3 is 15 amino acids long. Germline V gene sequence: CDR1 SGHRS, CDR2 YFSETQ. CDR3 region: CASSLDGQGSKKLFF. The CDR3 nucleotides are TGCGCCAGCAGCTTGGACGGACAGGGGAGCAAAAAACTGTTTTTT.

For the CDR3, the DNA is TGTGCCAGCAGTCTATTCCAGCTGGCAGGAGAGCAGTACTTC. Its translation: CASSLFQLAGEQYF. This rearrangement joins TRBV27 to TRBJ2-7; D gene unclear. The V gene lost 5 bases and the J gene lost 7 bases, with 18 bases spanning the gap. This CDR3 spans 14 amino acids. CDR1 is MNHEY, CDR2 SMNVEV, per germline (reference sequence).

The rearrangement links TRBV7-6 to TRBJ2-5; 12 bases agree with TRBD2. Germline V gene data show CDR1 as SGHVS and CDR2 as FNYEAQ. CDR3 length: 17 residues. V gave up 5 bases and J gave up 3 bases; unmatched junction bases: 10. DNA of the CDR3: TGTGCCAGCAGCAAGCGACTAGCGGGAGAAACTAAAGAGACCCAGTACTTC. Translating it yields CASSKRLAGETKETQYF.